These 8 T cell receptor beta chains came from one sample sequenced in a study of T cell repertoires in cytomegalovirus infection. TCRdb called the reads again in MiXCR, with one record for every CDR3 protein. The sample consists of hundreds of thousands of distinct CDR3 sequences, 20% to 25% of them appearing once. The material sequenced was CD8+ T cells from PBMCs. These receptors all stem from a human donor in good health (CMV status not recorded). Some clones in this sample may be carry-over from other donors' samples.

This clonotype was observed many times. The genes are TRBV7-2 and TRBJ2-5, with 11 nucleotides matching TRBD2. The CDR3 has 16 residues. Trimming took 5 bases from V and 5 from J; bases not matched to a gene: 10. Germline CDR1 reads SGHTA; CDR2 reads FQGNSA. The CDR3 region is CASSPRVAGGPETQYF. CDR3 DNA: TGTGCCAGCAGCCCGCGGGTAGCGGGGGGGCCGGAGACCCAGTACTTC.

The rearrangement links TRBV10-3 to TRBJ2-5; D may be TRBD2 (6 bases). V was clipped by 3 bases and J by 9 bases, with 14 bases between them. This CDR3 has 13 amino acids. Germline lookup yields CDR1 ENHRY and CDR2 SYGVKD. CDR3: CAISESGPGAQYF. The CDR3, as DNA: TGTGCCATCAGTGAAAGTGGCCCGGGGGCCCAGTACTTC.

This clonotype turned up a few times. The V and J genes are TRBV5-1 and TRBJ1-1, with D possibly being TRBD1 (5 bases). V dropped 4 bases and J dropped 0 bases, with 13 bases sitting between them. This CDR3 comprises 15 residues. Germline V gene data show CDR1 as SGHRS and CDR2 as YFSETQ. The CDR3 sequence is CASSRPQELNTEAFF. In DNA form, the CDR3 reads TGCGCCAGCAGCCGTCCACAGGAACTGAACACTGAAGCTTTCTTT.

In DNA form, the CDR3 reads TGCAGTGCTAGAGATGGCAGGGAGCACGAGCAGTACTTC. This sequence encodes CSARDGREHEQYF. The rearrangement uses TRBV20-1 and TRBJ2-7; D is possibly TRBD1 or TRBD2 (5 bases each). The V gene's germline CDR1 is DFQATT and CDR2 SNEGSKA (reference sequence). Trimming shortened V by 0 bases and J by 5 bases, and 11 bases separated the two germline ends. This CDR3 comprises 13 residues.

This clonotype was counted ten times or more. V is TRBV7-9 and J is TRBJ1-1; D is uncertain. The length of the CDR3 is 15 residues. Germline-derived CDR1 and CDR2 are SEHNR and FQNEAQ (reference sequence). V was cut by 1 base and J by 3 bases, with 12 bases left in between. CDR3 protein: CASSLVRGRYTEAFF. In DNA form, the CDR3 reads TGTGCCAGCAGCTTAGTACGGGGAAGGTACACTGAAGCTTTCTTT. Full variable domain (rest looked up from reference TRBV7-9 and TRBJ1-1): DTGVSQNPRHKITKRGQNVTFRCDPISEHNRLYWYRQTLGQGPEFLTYFQNEAQLEKSRLLSDRFSAERPKGSFSTLEIQRTEQGDSAMYLCASSLVRGRYTEAFFGQGTRLTVV.

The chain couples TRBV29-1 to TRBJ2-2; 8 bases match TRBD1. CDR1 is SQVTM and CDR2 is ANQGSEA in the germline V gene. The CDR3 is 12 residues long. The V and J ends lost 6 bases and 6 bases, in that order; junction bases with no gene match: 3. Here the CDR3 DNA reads TGCAGCGTCCTACAGGGGGCCGGGGAGCTGTTTTTT. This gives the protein CSVLQGAGELFF.

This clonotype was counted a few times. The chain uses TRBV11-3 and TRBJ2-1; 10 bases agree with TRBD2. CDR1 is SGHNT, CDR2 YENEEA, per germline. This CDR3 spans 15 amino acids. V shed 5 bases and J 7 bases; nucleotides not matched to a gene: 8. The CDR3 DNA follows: TGTGCCAGCAGCATAAGCGGGGGGGGCTTGAATGAGCAGTTCTTC. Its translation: CASSISGGGLNEQFF.

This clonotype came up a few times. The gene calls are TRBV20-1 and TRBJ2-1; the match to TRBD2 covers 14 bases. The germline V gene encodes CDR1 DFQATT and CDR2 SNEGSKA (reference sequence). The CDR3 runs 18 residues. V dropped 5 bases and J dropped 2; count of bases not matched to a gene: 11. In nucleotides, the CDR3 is TGCAGTGCTCAATACCGGGGACTAGCGGGGGTGGCCTACAATGAGCAGTTCTTC. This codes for CSAQYRGLAGVAYNEQFF.